Sequencing of this T cell receptor (beta chain) was carried out in a study of blood T cell repertoires in COVID-19. Data came from immunoSEQ multiplex PCR; TCRdb stores just in-frame clones and leaves some out. The table includes hundreds of thousands of clones, just over 85% detected once. Germline values: CDR1 LNHNV, CDR2 YYDKDF (reference sequence). V was trimmed by 0 bases and J by 10 bases, leaving 16 bases between them. The CDR3 contains 15 residues. Cohort placement rested on clinical history that participants reported themselves. Sequences were obtained from PBMCs or T cells enriched from blood (not recorded which). The TCR sequence derives from a man aged 35-49 years who had recovered from COVID-19. The chain employs TRBV15 and TRBJ1-5; D is possibly TRBD1 (5 bases). CDR3 DNA: TGTGCCACCAGCAGAGAAGACCCAGGGCTTAAACCCCAGCATTTT. Translating gives CATSREDPGLKPQHF.